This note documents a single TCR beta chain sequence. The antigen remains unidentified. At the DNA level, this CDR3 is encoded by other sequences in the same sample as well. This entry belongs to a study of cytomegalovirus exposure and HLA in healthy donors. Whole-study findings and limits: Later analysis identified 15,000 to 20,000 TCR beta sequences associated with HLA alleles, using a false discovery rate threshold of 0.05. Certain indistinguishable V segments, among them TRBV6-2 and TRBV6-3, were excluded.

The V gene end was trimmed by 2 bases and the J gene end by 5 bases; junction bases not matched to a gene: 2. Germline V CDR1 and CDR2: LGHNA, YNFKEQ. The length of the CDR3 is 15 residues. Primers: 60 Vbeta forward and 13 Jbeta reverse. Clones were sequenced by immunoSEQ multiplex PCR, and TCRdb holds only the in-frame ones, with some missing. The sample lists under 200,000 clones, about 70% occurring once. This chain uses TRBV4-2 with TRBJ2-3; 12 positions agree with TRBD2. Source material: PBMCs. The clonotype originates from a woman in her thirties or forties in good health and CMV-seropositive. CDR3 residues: CASSQLAGGGDTQYF. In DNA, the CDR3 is TGTGCCAGCAGCCAACTAGCGGGGGGGGGAGATACGCAGTATTTT.